This TCR beta chain stems from a study of T cell changes during pregnancy in multiple sclerosis. The repertoire was sequenced with immunoSEQ multiplex PCR; TCRdb's copy has only in-frame clones and lacks some. This table has under 40,000 clones, over 90% appearing once. This receptor was identified in a female donor with multiple sclerosis, enrolled in a pregnancy study. Specimen: CD4+ T cells from peripheral blood mononuclear cells, collected in the second trimester of pregnancy.

The CDR3 DNA is TGTGCCAGCAGCTCGGATTGGACTCGCCTTTCTTCACCCCTCCACTTT. Translated: CASSSDWTRLSSPLHF. The rearrangement joins TRBV5-6 to TRBJ1-6; D gene ambiguous. The ends were cut back, 3 bases at V and 9 bases at J, with 19 bases in the middle. Germline loops: CDR1 SGHDT, CDR2 YYEEEE. The CDR3 loop spans 16 amino acids. The full variable domain, rest sourced from reference TRBV5-6 and TRBJ1-6, is DAGVTQSPTHLIKTRGQQVTLRCSPKSGHDTVSWYQQALGQGPQFIFQYYEEEERQRGNFPDRFSGHQFPNYSSELNVNALLLGDSALYLCASSSDWTRLSSPLHFGNGTRLTVT.